Detailed here is one TCR beta chain. This entry is derived from a study of shared clonotypes between healthy human individuals. The protocol was immunoSEQ multiplex PCR, while the TCRdb copy is restricted to in-frame clones and leaves out a portion. The top ten hold around 0.61% of the sample, which has fewer than 1.4 million clones, more than 75% seen once. The CDR3 covers 16 residues. V lost 3 bases to trimming and J lost 0 bases, with 13 bases between them. Germline lookup yields CDR1 SGHNT and CDR2 YYREEE (reference sequence). This receptor was taken from a man in his late teens or twenties in good health. Some clones in this sample may be carry-over from other donors' samples. Sequencing input: memory CD4+ T cells from PBMCs. Specified subset: CD45RA-negative fraction. V usage is TRBV5-4 and J usage is TRBJ2-1; either TRBD1 or TRBD2 may fit D (6 bases each). The CDR3 spells CASSSRGPSSYNEQFF. For the CDR3, the DNA is TGTGCCAGCAGCTCCCGGGGGCCAAGCTCCTACAATGAGCAGTTCTTC.